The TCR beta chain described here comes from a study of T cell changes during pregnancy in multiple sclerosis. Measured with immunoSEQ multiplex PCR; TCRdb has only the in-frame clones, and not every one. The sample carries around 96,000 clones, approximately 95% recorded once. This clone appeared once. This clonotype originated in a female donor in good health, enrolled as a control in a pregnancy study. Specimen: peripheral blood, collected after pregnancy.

CDR3 coding DNA: TGTGCCAGCAGCTTAGGAGCGGGCCAGCCCCAGCATTTT. It specifies CASSLGAGQPQHF. This chain links TRBV7-9 with TRBJ1-5; D remains ambiguous. The CDR3 is made up of 13 amino acids. V lost 1 base and J 7 bases, leaving 8 bases between the germline ends. From germline, CDR1 is SEHNR and CDR2 FQNEAQ (reference sequence).